The entry below describes one TCR beta chain. Its binding antigen is unknown. No base quality information exists; no much larger clone differs at one position. These data come from a study of TIL therapy for anti-PD-1-resistant metastatic lung cancer (dated by TCRdb to the early 2020s). With respect to the entire study: Tumors were harvested prior to any PD-1/PD-L1 blockade, after which nivolumab was administered to patients, and lymphodepletion, expanded TIL infusion and IL-2 were given to patients who progressed. Among the enrolled patients, the median age was roughly 54 years (range roughly 35-80), and the median tumor PD-L1 proportion score was less than 6.5%. Most of the cohort had lung adenocarcinoma, including a handful of EGFR-mutant tumors and two ALK-rearranged tumors, and half of the patients were either current or former smokers. Across the cohort, whole-exome sequencing showed a median non-synonymous tumor mutation burden of roughly 1.5 mutations per megabase. T cell receptor beta sequencing of tumor and peripheral blood was used to follow clonotypes across the tumor, the expanded TIL product and serial blood samples.

Per the germline V gene (reference sequence), GTSNPN is the CDR1 and SVGIG is the CDR2. V is cut by 0 bases and J by 5 bases, and the space between the germline ends is 7 bases. CDR3 length: 12 amino acids, cysteine to phenylalanine. The sequence is cut down to CDR3 DNA, 36 bases in frame from base 1. The sample's time point, from its label and the paper: pre-treatment sample, taken before nivolumab and TIL therapy. A phase I trial run at two centers enrolled adults with stage 4 NSCLC between 2017 and early 2020. Samples came from a single-arm, open-label phase I trial of tumor-infiltrating lymphocyte therapy with nivolumab in advanced non-small cell lung cancer. Mononuclear cells from blood collected in EDTA tubes were isolated on a Ficoll gradient and snap-frozen as pellets, and DNA was then extracted using a Qiagen mini-prep kit. Overall results and qualifications from the work: The study protocol defined all tumor marker inferences as exploratory. Generalizability was limited because the cohort was highly selected, with more treatment-naive, never-smoker and oncogene-addicted patients included than is typical. The baseline peripheral repertoire was partially replaced by infused TIL clonotypes, which then decayed over months, and no apparent association between persistence and response was found.

Using bias-controlled multiplex PCR with the immunoSEQ v3 hsTCRB kit, the TCR beta CDR3 regions were amplified from genomic DNA. An Illumina NextSeq 500 was used to sequence the TCR libraries, reaching around 1.8 million read pairs at survey level or roughly 4.5-6 million at deep level. The paper's processing steps were these. The immunoSEQ Analyzer software assigned V, D and J genes, filtered out non-productive sequences, and reported clonality. To compare repertoires between infused TIL and blood, productive Simpson clonality was used along with the Morisita overlap index of productive TRB rearrangements. Absolute clonotype counts in blood were estimated by multiplying the lymphocyte count by the CD3+ fraction and by the productive frequency of the clone. Imported from immuneACCESS, the table was reduced by TCRdb to in-frame sequences with V and J called. These copies leave out some clones; in studies compared against another copy, an unresolved V gene accounts for under half, and the cause of the remainder is not known. Clone size and the V and J calls come from that table; the DNA yielded D and trimming. For this sample the table gives tens of thousands of clones, of which roughly 85% were detected only once. The top ten clones comprise 5% of the sample.

The source material was blood, sampled at baseline. This receptor was obtained from a person aged 25 to 85 with non-small cell lung cancer. Rearrangement joined TRBV30 to TRBJ2-5; confidence is insufficient to name the D gene. The CDR3 sequence is CAWSVLRETQYF. The bases read TGTGCCTGGAGTGTTCTCCGCGAGACCCAGTACTTC.